What follows are 4 T cell receptor beta chains derived from one specimen sequenced in a study of cytomegalovirus exposure and HLA in healthy donors. TCRdb keeps only in-frame clones here, not all; method: immunoSEQ multiplex PCR. The sample shows about 82,000 clones, around 94% of them seen only once. Source material: PBMCs. Receptors were obtained from a man aged 18 to 29 in good health and CMV-seronegative.

The chain combines TRBV6-1 with TRBJ1-1, with 7 bases that match TRBD1. The ends lost 3 bases at V and 5 bases at J; junction bases unmatched: 3. CDR3 length equals 13 residues. Germline CDR1 MNHNS, CDR2 SASEGT. In DNA, the CDR3 is TGTGCCAGCAGTGACCAGGGGGGTACTGAAGCTTTCTTT. Its translation: CASSDQGGTEAFF.

V usage is TRBV30 and J usage is TRBJ2-7; possible D gene TRBD1, 5 bases. CDR1 is GTSNPN and CDR2 is SVGIG in the germline V gene (reference sequence). This CDR3 comprises 11 residues. V lost 8 bases and J lost 4, with 12 bases in between. The CDR3: CAGQGTYEQYF. The CDR3 DNA follows: TGTGCCGGGCAGGGTACGTACGAGCAGTACTTC.

The V call is TRBV10-1, the J call TRBJ1-1; D remains unclear. Trimming stripped 4 bases from V and 1 base from J, with 10 bases between. From germline, CDR1 is WNHNN and CDR2 SYGVQD (reference sequence). There are 14 residues in the CDR3. For the CDR3, the DNA is TGCGCCAGCAGTGTAAGTGTCGGGAACACTGAAGCTTTCTTT. Protein product: CASSVSVGNTEAFF.

This sequence joins TRBV5-1 and TRBJ2-7, with TRBD1 as a possible D gene (5 bases). CDR1 is SGHRS and CDR2 is YFSETQ in the germline V gene. The CDR3 length is 14 residues. V was trimmed by 0 bases and J by 6 bases, leaving 13 bases between them. CDR3 residues: CASSLEAGWSEQYF. In nucleotides, the CDR3 is TGCGCCAGCAGCTTGGAGGCAGGGTGGTCCGAGCAGTACTTC.